This T cell receptor beta chain was observed in a study of blood T cells in healthy people across ages. Through a sample-barcoded 5' primer and a J-beta primer mix, a second PCR was run for roughly 6 to 12 cycles. A template-switch adaptor that had 12 random nucleotides put a tag on each cDNA molecule. In TCRdb, the 5' RACE reads were re-called with MiXCR into one record per CDR3 protein. This table holds about a million distinct CDR3 sequences, approximately 49% found once. Every sample had a minimum of 6 million PBMCs isolated. Source material: blood. The clonotype originates from a man aged 25 to 40 in good health.

The chain's CDR3 is CASSVTRNEQFF. For the CDR3, the DNA is TGCGCCAGCAGCGTAACTAGGAATGAGCAGTTCTTC. This chain joins TRBV5-1 and TRBJ2-1; D might be TRBD2 (5 bases). This CDR3 region has 12 residues. Germline CDR1 is SGHRS and CDR2 is YFSETQ. V lost 4 bases and J 7 bases, leaving 9 bases between the germline ends. Supplemented by reference TRBV5-1 and TRBJ2-1, the full variable domain reads KAGVTQTPRYLIKTRGQQVTLSCSPISGHRSVSWYQQTPGQGLQFLFEYFSETQRNKGNFPGRFSGRQFSNSRSEMNVSTLELGDSALYLCASSVTRNEQFFGPGTRLTVL.